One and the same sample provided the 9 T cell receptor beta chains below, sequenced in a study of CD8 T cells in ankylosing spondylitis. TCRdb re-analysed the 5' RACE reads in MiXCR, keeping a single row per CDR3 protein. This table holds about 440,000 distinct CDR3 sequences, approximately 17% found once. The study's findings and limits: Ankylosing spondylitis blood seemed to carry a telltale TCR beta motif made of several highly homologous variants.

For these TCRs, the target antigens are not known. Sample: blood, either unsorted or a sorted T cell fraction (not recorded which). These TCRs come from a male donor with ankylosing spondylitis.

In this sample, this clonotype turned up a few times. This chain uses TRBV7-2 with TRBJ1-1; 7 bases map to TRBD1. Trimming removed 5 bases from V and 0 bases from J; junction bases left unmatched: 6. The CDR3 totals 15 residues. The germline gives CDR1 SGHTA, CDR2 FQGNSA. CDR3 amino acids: CASSHPRGLNTEAFF. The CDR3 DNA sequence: TGTGCCAGCAGCCACCCCAGGGGGTTGAACACTGAAGCTTTCTTT.

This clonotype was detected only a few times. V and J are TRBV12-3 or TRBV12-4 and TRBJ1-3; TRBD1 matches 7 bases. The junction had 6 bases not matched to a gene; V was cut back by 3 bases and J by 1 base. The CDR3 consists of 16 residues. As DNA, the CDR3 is TGTGCCAGCAGTTTGGATTTGACAGGGTCTGGAAACACCATATATTTT. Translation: CASSLDLTGSGNTIYF.

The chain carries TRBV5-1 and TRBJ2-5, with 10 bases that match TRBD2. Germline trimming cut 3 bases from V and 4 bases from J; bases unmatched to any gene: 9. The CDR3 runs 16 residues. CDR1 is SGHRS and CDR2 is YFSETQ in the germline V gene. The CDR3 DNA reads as TGCGCCAGCAGCTCCTCCTTCAGCGGGGGGGGAGAGACCCAGTACTTC. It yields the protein CASSSSFSGGGETQYF.

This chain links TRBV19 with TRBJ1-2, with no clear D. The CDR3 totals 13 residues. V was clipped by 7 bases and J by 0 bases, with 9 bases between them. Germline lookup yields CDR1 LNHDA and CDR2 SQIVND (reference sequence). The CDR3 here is CASIRGANYGYTF. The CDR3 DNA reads TGTGCCAGTATACGGGGAGCTAACTATGGCTACACCTTC.

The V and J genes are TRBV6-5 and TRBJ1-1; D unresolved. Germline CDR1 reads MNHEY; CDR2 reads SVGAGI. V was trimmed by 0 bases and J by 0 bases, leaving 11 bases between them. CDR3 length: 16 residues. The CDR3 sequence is CASSYSNPALNTEAFF. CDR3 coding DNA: TGTGCCAGCAGTTACTCGAATCCCGCACTGAACACTGAAGCTTTCTTT.

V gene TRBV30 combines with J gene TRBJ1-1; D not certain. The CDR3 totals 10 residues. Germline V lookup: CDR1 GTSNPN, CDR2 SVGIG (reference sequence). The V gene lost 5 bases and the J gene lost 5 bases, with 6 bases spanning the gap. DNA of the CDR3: TGTGCCTGGGGATGGACTGAAGCTTTCTTT. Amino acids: CAWGWTEAFF.

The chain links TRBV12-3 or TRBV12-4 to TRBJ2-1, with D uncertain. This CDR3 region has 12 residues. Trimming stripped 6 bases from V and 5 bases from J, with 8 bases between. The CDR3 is CASSRRDNEQFF. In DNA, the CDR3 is TGTGCCAGCAGCCGGAGAGACAATGAGCAGTTCTTC.

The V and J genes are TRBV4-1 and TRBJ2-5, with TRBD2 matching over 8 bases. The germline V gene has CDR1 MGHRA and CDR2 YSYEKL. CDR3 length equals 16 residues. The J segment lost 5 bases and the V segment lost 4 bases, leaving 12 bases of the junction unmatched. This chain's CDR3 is CASSPTGGGAYETQYF. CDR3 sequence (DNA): TGCGCCAGCAGCCCAACCGGGGGGGGGGCTTACGAGACCCAGTACTTC.

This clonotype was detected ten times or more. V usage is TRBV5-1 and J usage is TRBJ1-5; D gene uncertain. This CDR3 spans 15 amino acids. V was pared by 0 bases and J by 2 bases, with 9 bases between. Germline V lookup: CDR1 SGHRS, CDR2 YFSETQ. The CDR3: CASSLDGRGNQPQHF. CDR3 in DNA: TGCGCCAGCAGCTTGGACGGGCGGGGCAATCAGCCCCAGCATTTT.